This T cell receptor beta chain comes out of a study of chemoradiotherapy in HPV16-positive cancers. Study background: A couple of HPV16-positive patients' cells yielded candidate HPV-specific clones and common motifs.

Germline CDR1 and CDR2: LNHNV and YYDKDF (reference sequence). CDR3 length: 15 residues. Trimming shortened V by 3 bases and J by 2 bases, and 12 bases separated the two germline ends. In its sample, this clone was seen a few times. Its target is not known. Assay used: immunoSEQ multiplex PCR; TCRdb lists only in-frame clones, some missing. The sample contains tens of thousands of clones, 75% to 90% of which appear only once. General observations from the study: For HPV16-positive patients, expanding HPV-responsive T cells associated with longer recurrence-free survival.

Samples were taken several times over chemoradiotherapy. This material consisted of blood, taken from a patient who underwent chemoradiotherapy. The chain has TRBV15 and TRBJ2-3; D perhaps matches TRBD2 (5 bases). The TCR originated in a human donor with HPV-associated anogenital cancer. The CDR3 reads CATSSSTGYTDTQYF. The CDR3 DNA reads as TGTGCCACCAGCAGTTCGACGGGATACACAGATACGCAGTATTTT.